This T cell receptor beta chain is from a study of monozygotic twins with cystic fibrosis. Repertoires were generated with immunoSEQ multiplex PCR, while TCRdb's copy carries only in-frame clones and drops some. This sample has roughly 30,000 clones, with about 92% found just once. General study findings and limits: The repertoire was suggested to be naive-dominated, clonality median around 0.0095. Age, concordance and disease severity did not associate with shared CDR3 numbers.

In the case of this clone: What it binds is unknown.

The specimen sequenced was blood. The receptor was derived from a girl aged 2 to 10 with cystic fibrosis.

The CDR3 loop is CASRRDRGQGDYGYTF. The DNA for the CDR3 is TGTGCCAGCAGGCGAGACAGGGGGCAGGGGGACTATGGCTACACCTTC. V usage is TRBV7-2 and J usage is TRBJ1-2, with 10 nucleotides matching TRBD1. Germline values: CDR1 SGHTA, CDR2 FQGNSA. There are 16 residues in the CDR3. V shed 6 bases, J shed 3 bases, and the junction held 10 bases outside the gene matches.